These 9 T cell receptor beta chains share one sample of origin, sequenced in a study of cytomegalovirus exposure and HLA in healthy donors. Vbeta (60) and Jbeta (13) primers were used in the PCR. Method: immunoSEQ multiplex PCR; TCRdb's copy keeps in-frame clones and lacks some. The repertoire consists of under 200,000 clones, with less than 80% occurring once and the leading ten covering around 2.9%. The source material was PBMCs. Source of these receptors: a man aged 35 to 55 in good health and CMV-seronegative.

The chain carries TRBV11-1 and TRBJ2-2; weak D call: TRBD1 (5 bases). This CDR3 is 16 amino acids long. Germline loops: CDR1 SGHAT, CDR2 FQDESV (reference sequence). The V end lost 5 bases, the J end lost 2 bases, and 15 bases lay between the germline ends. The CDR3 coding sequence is TGTGCCAGCAGCCAGATGCAGGGTTACAACACCGGGGAGCTGTTTTTT. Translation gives CASSQMQGYNTGELFF.

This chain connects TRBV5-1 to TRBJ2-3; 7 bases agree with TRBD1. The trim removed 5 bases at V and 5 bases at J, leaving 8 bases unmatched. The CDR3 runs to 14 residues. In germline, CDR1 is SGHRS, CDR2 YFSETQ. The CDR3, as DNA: TGCGCCAGCAGGGACAGGACTTCGCTAGATACGCAGTATTTT. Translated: CASRDRTSLDTQYF.

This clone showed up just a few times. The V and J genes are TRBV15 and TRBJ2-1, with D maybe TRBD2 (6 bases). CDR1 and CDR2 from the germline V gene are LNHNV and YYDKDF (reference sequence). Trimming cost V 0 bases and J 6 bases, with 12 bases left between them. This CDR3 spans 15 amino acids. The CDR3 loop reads CATSRERVSGNEQFF. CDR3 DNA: TGTGCCACCAGCAGAGAACGGGTTAGCGGCAATGAGCAGTTCTTC.

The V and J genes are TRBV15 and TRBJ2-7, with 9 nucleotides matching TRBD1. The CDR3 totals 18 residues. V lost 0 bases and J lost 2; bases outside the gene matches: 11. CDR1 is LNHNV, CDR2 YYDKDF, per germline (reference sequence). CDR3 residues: CATSRDRTGAPSAYEQYF. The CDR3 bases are TGTGCCACCAGCAGAGATAGGACAGGGGCCCCCTCCGCCTACGAGCAGTACTTC. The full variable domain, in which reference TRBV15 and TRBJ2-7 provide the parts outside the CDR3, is DAMVIQNPRYQVTQFGKPVTLSCSQTLNHNVMYWYQQKSSQAPKLLFHYYDKDFNNEADTPDNFQSRRPNTSFCFLDIRSPGLGDTAMYLCATSRDRTGAPSAYEQYFGPGTRLTVT.

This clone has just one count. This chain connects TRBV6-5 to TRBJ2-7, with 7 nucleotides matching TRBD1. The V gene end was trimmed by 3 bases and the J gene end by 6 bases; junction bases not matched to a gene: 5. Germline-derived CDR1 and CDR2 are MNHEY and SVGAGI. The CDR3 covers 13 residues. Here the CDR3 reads CASSYNRDSEQYF. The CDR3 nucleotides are TGTGCCAGCAGTTATAACCGGGACAGCGAGCAGTACTTC.

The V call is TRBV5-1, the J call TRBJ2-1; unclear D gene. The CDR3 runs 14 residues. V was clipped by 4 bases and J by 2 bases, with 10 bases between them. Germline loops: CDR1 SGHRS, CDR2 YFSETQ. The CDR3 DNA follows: TGCGCCAGCAGCCAAGTTCAGACCTACAATGAGCAGTTCTTC. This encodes CASSQVQTYNEQFF.

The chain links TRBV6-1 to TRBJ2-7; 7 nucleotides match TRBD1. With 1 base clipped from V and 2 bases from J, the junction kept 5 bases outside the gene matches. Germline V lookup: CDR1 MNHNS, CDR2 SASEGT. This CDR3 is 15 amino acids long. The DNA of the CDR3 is TGTGCCAGCAGTGAAGAGACAGGGATCACCTACGAGCAGTACTTC. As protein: CASSEETGITYEQYF.

The CDR3 spells CASSFPGPVRGEQYF. CDR3 nucleotide sequence: TGTGCCAGCAGCTTCCCCGGGCCCGTCCGGGGCGAGCAGTACTTC. The J gene is TRBJ2-7, the V gene TRBV7-9; a weak D match, TRBD2 (5 bases). Trimming stripped 3 bases from V and 6 bases from J, with 18 bases between. CDR1 SEHNR and CDR2 FQNEAQ come from the germline V gene (reference sequence). This CDR3 region has 15 residues.

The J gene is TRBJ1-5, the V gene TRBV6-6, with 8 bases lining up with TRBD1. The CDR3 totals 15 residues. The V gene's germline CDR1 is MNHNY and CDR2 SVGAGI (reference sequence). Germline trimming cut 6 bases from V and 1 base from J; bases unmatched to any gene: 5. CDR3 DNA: TGTGCCAGCAGAAGAGACAGGGGCAGCAATCAGCCCCAGCATTTT. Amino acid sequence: CASRRDRGSNQPQHF.